This TCR beta chain is drawn from a study of T cell clusters in autoimmune cytopenias. The overall study: A median age of approximately 64 years and mean of around 56 years characterized healthy donor controls.

Regarding this clonotype: No antigen is known for it.

General study findings and limits: Primary autoimmune cytopenia patients seemingly lacked the physiological T cell clusters found in healthy donors. Healthy donors had approximately 2.9-fold more exclusive TRB clusters than active autoimmune hepatitis patients. The T cell clusters were defined only in silico, without experimental functional validation.

TRB was amplified from around 250 ng of peripheral blood genomic DNA per sample. TRB was amplified by touch-down multiplex PCR, primer pools A and B combined. One entry per CDR3 protein, without DNA, is what TCRdb gives after re-calling the multiplex PCR reads. The sample table sets out under 8,500 distinct CDR3 sequences. Separately, the same data were catalogued under a study of T cell repertoires in aging, cancer and after chemotherapy.

Material: peripheral blood. The TCR originated in a human donor in good health.

This CDR3 is CASSYSGLAGLHEQFF. The V call is TRBV6-2 or TRBV6-3, the J call TRBJ2-1; TCRdb indicates TRBD2, and absent DNA this call remains unverified. Per germline, CDR1 MNHEY and CDR2 SVGEGT. This CDR3 spans 16 amino acids.